This T cell receptor beta chain was sequenced for a study of blood T cell repertoires in COVID-19. Original analysis: Quantification of nucleated cells was approximated via reference gene primer amplification. This table comes from immunoSEQ multiplex PCR, and its TCRdb copy is limited to in-frame clones, with some not included. Clone size and the V and J calls come from that table; the DNA yielded D and trimming. The table has under 200,000 clones, about 80% seen once. Which cohort a participant joined came from the clinical history participants gave. All recovered Cohort 3 donors got two negative PCRs, got clearance, or saw symptom resolution. The sequencing sample was made of PBMCs or T cells enriched from blood (not recorded which). The sequence was obtained from a woman aged 55-69 years who had recovered from COVID-19.

CDR3 in amino acids: CASSLSLGRYGYTF. The CDR3 DNA follows: TGTGCCAGCAGTTTATCGTTGGGGAGGTATGGCTACACCTTC. V usage is TRBV27 and J usage is TRBJ1-2; D ambiguous. CDR1 and CDR2 (germline): MNHEY, SMNVEV (reference sequence). The CDR3 consists of 14 residues. The V end was cut by 0 bases, the J end by 5 bases, with 10 bases between.